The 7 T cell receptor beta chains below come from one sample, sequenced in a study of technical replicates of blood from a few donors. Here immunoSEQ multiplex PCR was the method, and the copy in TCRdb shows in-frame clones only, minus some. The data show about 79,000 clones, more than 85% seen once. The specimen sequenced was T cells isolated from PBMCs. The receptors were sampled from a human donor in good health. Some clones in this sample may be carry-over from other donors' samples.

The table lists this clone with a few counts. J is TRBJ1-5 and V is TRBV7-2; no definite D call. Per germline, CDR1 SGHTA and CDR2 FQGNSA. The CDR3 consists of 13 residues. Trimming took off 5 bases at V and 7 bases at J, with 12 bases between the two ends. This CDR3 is CASSIPGWQPQHF. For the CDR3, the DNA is TGTGCCAGCAGCATACCGGGTTGGCAGCCCCAGCATTTT.

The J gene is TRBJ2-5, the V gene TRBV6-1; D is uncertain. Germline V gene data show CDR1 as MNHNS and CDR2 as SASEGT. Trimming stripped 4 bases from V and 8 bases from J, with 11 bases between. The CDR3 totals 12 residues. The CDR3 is CASSGLPSTQYF. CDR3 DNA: TGTGCCAGCAGTGGACTCCCATCAACCCAGTACTTC.

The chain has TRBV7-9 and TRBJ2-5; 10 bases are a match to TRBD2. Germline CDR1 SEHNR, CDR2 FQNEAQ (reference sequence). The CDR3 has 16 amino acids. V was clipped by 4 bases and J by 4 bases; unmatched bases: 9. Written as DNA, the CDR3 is TGTGCCAGCAGCTCAAGCGGGAGGGCCCAAGGAGAGACCCAGTACTTC. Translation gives CASSSSGRAQGETQYF.

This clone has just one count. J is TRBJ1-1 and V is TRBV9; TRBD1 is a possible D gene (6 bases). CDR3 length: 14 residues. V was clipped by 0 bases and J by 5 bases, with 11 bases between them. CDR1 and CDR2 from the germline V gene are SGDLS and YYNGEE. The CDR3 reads CASSVGHRVTEAFF. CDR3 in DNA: TGTGCCAGCAGCGTAGGTCACAGGGTAACTGAAGCTTTCTTT.

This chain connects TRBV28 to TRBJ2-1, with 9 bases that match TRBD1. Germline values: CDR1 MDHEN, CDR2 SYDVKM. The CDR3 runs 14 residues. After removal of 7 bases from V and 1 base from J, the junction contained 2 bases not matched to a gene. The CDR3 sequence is CASKQGASYNEQFF. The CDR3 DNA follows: TGTGCCAGCAAACAGGGGGCATCCTACAATGAGCAGTTCTTC.

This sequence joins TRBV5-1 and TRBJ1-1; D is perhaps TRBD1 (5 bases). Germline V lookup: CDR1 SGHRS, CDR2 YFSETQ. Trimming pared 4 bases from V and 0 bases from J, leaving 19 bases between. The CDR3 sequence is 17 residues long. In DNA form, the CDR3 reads TGCGCCAGCAGCCCTCTTCGACAGACTCTCATGAACACTGAAGCTTTCTTT. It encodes CASSPLRQTLMNTEAFF.

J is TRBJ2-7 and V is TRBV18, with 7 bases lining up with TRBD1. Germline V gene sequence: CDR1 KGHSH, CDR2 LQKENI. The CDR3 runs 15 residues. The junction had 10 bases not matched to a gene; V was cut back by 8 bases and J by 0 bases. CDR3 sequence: CASPRGQSPSYEQYF. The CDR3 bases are TGTGCCAGCCCTCGGGGACAGTCCCCCTCCTACGAGCAGTACTTC. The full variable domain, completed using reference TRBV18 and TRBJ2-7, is NAGVMQNPRHLVRRRGQEARLRCSPMKGHSHVYWYRQLPEEGLKFMVYLQKENIIDESGMPKERFSAEFPKEGPSILRIQQVVRGDSAAYFCASPRGQSPSYEQYFGPGTRLTVT.